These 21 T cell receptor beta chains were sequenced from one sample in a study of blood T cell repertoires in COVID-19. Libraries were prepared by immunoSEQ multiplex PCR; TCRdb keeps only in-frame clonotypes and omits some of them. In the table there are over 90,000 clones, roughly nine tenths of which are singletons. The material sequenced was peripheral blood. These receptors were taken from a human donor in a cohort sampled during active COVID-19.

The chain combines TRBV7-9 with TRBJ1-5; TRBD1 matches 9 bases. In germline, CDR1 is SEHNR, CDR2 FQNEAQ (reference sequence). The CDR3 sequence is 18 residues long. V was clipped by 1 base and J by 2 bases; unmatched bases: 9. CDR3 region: CASSLEFARTGGNQPQHF. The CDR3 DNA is TGTGCCAGCAGCTTAGAATTCGCGCGGACAGGGGGCAATCAGCCCCAGCATTTT. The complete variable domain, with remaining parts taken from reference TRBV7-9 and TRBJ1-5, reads DTGVSQNPRHKITKRGQNVTFRCDPISEHNRLYWYRQTLGQGPEFLTYFQNEAQLEKSRLLSDRFSAERPKGSFSTLEIQRTEQGDSAMYLCASSLEFARTGGNQPQHFGDGTRLSIL.

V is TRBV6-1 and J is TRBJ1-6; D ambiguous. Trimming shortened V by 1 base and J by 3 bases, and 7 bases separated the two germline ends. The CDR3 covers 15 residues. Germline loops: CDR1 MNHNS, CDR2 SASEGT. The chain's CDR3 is CASSEGQIYNSPLHF. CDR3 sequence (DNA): TGTGCCAGCAGTGAAGGGCAGATCTATAATTCACCCCTCCACTTT.

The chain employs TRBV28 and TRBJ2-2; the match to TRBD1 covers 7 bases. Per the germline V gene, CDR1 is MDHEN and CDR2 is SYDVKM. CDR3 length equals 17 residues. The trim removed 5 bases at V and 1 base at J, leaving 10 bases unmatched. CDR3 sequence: CASSTHSTGRNTGELFF. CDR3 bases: TGTGCCAGCAGTACCCATTCGACAGGGAGGAACACCGGGGAGCTGTTTTTT.

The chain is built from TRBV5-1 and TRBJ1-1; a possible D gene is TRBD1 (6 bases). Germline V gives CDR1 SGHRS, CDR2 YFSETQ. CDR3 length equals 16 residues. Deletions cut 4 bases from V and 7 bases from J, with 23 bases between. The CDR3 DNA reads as TGCGCCAGCAGCCCCGACAGGAGATTAGCGGGGAGTGAAGCTTTCTTT. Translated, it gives CASSPDRRLAGSEAFF.

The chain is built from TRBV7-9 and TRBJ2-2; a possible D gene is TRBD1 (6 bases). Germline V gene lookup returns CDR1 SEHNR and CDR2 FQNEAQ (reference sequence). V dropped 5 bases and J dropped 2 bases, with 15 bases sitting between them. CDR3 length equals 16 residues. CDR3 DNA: TGTGCCAGCAGCCCCGTGGGCAGGGGTAACACCGGGGAGCTGTTTTTT. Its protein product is CASSPVGRGNTGELFF.

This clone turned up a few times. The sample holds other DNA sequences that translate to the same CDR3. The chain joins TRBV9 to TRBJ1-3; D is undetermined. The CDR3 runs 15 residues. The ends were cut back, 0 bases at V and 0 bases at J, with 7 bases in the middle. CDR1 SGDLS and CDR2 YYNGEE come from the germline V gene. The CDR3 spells CASSVGRSSGNTIYF. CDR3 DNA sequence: TGTGCCAGCAGCGTAGGTCGGAGCTCTGGAAACACCATATATTTT.

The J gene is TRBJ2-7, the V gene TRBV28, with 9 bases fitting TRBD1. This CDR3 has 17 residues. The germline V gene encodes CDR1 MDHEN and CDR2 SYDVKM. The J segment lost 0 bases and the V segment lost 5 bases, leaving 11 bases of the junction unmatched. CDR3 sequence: CASSLPVGQGDSYEQYF. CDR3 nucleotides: TGTGCCAGCAGTCTGCCTGTGGGACAGGGAGACTCCTACGAGCAGTACTTC.

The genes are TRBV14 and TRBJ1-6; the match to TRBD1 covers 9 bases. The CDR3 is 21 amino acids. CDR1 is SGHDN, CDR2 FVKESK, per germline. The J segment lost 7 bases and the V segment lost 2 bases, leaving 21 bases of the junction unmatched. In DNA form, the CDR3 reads TGTGCCAGCAGCCAACACACCCTTATAGGACAGGGGAATTTGGGGAATTCACCCCTCCACTTT. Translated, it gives CASSQHTLIGQGNLGNSPLHF.

The CDR3 DNA is TGCGCCAGCAGTGAAGGTCGGCGGGGCAGCACAGATACGCAGTATTTT. Its translation is CASSEGRRGSTDTQYF. The chain links TRBV10-2 to TRBJ2-3, with D perhaps matching TRBD2 (6 bases). CDR1 is WSHSY and CDR2 is SAAADI in the germline V gene. V lost 3 bases and J 0 bases, leaving 13 bases between the germline ends. The CDR3 has 16 residues.

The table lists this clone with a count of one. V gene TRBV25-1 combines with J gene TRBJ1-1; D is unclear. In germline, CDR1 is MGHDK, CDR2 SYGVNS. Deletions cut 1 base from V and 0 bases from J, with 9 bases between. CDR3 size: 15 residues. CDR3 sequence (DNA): TGTGCCAGCAGTGAATTTGATAGCCTGAACACTGAAGCTTTCTTT. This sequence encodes CASSEFDSLNTEAFF.

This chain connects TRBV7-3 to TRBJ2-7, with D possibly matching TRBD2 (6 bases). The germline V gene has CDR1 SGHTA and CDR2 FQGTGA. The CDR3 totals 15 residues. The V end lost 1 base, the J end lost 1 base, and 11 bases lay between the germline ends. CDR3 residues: CASSLRVEGSYEQYF. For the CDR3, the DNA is TGTGCCAGCAGCTTAAGGGTGGAGGGGTCCTACGAGCAGTACTTC. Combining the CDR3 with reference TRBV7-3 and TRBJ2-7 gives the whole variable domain GAGVSQTPSNKVTEKGKYVELRCDPISGHTALYWYRQSLGQGPEFLIYFQGTGAADDSGLPNDRFFAVRPEGSVSTLKIQRTERGDSAVYLCASSLRVEGSYEQYFGPGTRLTVT.

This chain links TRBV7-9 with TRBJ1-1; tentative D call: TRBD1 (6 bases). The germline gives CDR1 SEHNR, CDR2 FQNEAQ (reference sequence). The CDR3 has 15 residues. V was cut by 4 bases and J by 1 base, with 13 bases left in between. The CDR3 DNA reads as TGTGCCAGCAGCTCATACAGGGTCCAGAACACTGAAGCTTTCTTT. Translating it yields CASSSYRVQNTEAFF.

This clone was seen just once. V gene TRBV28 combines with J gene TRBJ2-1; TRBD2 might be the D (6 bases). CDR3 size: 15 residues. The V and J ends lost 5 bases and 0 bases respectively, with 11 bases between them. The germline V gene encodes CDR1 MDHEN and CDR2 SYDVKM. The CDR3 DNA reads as TGTGCCAGCAGTCCGACCGGGAGCTCCTACAATGAGCAGTTCTTC. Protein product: CASSPTGSSYNEQFF.

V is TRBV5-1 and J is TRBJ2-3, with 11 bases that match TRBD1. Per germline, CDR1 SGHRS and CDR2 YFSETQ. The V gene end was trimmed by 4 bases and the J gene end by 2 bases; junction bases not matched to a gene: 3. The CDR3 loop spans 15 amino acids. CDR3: CASSVGQGATDTQYF. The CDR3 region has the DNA TGCGCCAGCAGCGTTGGACAGGGGGCCACAGATACGCAGTATTTT.

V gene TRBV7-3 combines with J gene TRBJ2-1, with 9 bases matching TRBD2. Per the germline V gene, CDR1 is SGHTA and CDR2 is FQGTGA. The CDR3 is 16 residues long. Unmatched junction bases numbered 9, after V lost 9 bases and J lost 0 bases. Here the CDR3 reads CASTPVAGVSYNEQFF. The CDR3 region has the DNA TGTGCCAGTACGCCCGTAGCGGGGGTCTCCTACAATGAGCAGTTCTTC.

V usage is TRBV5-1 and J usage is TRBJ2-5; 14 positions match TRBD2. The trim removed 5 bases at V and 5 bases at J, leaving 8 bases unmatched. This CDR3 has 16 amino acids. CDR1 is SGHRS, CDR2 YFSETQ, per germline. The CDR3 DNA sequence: TGCGCCAGCAGTCTCGGACTAGCGGGGGGTATGGAGACCCAGTACTTC. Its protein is CASSLGLAGGMETQYF.

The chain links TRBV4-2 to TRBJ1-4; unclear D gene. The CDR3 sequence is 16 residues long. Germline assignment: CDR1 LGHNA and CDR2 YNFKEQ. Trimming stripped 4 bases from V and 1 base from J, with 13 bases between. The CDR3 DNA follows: TGTGCCAGCAGCCGAAACTTTCGGGAAACTAATGAAAAACTGTTTTTT. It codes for CASSRNFRETNEKLFF.

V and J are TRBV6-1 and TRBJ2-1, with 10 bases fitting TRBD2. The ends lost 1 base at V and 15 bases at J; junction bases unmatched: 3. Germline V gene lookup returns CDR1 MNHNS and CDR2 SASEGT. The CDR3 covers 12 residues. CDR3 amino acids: CASSEGLAGLFF. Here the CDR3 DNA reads TGTGCCAGCAGTGAAGGACTAGCGGGTCTGTTCTTC.

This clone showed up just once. CDR3 protein: CASSYSRQGEGYTF. DNA of the CDR3: TGTGCCAGCAGTTACTCGAGGCAGGGTGAAGGCTACACCTTC. The rearrangement joins TRBV6-5 to TRBJ1-2, with D possibly matching TRBD1 (5 bases). This CDR3 has 14 residues. Germline lookup yields CDR1 MNHEY and CDR2 SVGAGI. The V end lost 0 bases, the J end lost 8 bases, and 13 bases lay between the germline ends.

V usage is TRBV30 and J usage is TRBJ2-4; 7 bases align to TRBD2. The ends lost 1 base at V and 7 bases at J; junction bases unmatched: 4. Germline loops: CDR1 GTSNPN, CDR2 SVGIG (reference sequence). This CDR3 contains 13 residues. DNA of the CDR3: TGTGCCTGGAGTGAAGGGAGGGAGAACATTCAGTACTTC. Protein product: CAWSEGRENIQYF.

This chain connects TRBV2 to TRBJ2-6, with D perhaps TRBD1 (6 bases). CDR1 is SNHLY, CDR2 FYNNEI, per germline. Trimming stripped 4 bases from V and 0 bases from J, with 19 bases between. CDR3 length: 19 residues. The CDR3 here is CASSGARQVRNSGANVLTF. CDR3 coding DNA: TGTGCCAGCAGTGGCGCCAGACAGGTCCGAAACTCTGGGGCCAACGTCCTGACTTTC.